The table lists the clone carrying this TCR beta chain with many counts. This sample was included in a study of CD4 and CD8 cells across lung adenocarcinoma regions. Donors had localized lung adenocarcinoma, a non-small cell lung cancer. Via MiXCR, TCRdb re-called the PCR reads, giving one row per CDR3 protein. Seen here are some 19,000 distinct CDR3 sequences, about 50% observed once, and the top ten hold around 28%. The CDR3 consists of 15 residues. The germline V and J ends were trimmed by 8 bases and 2 bases, with 16 bases remaining between them. This TCR was sampled from a female donor with lung adenocarcinoma. The CD4 and CD8 labels of this study may be unreliable. The specimen sequenced was CD8+ T cells from the center of a lung tumor. The chain links TRBV12-3 or TRBV12-4 to TRBJ2-1; D ambiguous. The CDR3 is CASGEGPTPYNEQFF. In DNA, the CDR3 is TGTGCCAGCGGCGAAGGGCCTACCCCCTACAATGAGCAGTTCTTC.